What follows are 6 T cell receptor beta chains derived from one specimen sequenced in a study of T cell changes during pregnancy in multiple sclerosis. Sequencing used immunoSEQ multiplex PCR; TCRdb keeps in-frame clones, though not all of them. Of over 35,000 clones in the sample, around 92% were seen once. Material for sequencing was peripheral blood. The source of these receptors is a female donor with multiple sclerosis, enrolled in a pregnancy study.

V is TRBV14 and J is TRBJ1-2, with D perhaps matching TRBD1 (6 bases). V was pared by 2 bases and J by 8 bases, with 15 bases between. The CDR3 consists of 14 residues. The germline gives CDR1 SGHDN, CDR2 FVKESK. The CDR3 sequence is CASSQLQGIGGYTF. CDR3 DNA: TGTGCCAGCAGCCAACTTCAGGGGATCGGAGGCTACACCTTC.

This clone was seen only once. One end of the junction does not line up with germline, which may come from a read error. The CDR3 protein is CAPHYVVKTQYF. The CDR3 region has the DNA TGCGCCCCGCACTATGTCGTAAAGACCCAGTACTTC. This sequence joins TRBV28 and TRBJ2-5; the D is unclear. Germline CDR1 reads MDHEN; CDR2 reads SYDVKM. The CDR3 runs to 12 residues.

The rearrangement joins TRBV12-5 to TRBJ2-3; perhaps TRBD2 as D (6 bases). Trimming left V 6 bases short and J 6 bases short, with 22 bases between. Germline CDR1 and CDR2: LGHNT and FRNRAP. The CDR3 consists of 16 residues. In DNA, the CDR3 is TGTGCTAGTGGCTCCGTTGGTGGGAGTGGAGGGGATACGCAGTATTTT. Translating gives CASGSVGGSGGDTQYF.

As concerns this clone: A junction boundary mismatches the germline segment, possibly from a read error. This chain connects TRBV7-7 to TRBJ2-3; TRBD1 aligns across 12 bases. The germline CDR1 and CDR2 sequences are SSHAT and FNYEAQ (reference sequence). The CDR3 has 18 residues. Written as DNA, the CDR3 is TGTGCTAGCAGCATTTGTAGGGACAGGGGGCGTGGCACAGATACGCAGTATTTT. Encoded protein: CASSICRDRGRGTDTQYF. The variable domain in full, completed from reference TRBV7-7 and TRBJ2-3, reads GAGVSQSPRYKVTKRGQDVTLRCDPISSHATLYWYQQALGQGPEFLTYFNYEAQPDKSGLPSDRFSAERPEGSISTLTIQRTEQRDSAMYRCASSICRDRGRGTDTQYFGPGTRLTVL.

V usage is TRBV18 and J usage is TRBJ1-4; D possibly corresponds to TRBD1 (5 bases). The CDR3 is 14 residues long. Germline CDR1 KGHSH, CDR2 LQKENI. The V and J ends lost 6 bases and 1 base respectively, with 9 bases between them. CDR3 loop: CASSLQGTNEKLFF. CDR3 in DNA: TGTGCCAGCTCGCTCCAGGGAACTAATGAAAAACTGTTTTTT.

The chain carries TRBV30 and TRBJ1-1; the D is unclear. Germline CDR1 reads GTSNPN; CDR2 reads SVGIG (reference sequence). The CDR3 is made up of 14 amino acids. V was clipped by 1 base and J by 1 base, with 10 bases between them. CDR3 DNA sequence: TGTGCCTGGAGTGGGGAACAGAAGAACACTGAAGCTTTCTTT. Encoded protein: CAWSGEQKNTEAFF. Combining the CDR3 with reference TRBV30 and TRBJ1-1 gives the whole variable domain SQTIHQWPATLVQPVGSPLSLECTVEGTSNPNLYWYRQAAGRGLQLLFYSVGIGQISSEVPQNLSASRPQDRQFILSSKKLLLSDSGFYLCAWSGEQKNTEAFFGQGTRLTVV.